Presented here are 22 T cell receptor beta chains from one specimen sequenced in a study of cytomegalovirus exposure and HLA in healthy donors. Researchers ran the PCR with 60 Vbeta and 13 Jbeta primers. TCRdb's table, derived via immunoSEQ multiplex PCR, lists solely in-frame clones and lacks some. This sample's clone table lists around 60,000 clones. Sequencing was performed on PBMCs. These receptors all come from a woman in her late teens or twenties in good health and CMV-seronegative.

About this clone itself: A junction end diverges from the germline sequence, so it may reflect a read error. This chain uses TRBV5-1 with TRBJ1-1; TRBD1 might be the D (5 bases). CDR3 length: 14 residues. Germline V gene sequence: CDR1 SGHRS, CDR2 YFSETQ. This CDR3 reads CASSGGSAVGEDFF. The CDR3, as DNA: TGCGCCAGCAGCGGGGGGTCAGCCGTAGGGGAAGATTTCTTT. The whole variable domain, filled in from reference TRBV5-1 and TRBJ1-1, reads KAGVTQTPRYLIKTRGQQVTLSCSPISGHRSVSWYQQTPGQGLQFLFEYFSETQRNKGNFPGRFSGRQFSNSRSEMNVSTLELGDSALYLCASSGGSAVGEDFFGQGTRLTVV.

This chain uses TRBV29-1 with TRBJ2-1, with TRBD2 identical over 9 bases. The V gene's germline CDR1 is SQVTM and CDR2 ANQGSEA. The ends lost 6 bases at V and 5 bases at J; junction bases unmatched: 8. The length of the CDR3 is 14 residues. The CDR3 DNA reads TGCAGCGTCAATAGCGGGAGTGGCGACAATGAGCAGTTCTTC. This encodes CSVNSGSGDNEQFF.

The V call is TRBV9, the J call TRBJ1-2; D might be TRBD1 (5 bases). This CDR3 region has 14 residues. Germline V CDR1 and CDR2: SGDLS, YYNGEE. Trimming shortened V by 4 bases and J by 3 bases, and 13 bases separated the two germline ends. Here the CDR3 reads CASSQRGDDYGYTF. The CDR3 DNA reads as TGTGCCAGCAGCCAGCGGGGGGACGACTATGGCTACACCTTC.

The CDR3 nucleotides are TGTGCCAGCAGTTCCCTACAAGAGACCCAGTACTTC. Translated, it gives CASSSLQETQYF. The rearrangement uses TRBV28 and TRBJ2-5; D gene uncertain. CDR3 length: 12 amino acids. Trimming removed 4 bases at V and 2 bases at J, with 5 bases between. Germline V CDR1 and CDR2: MDHEN, SYDVKM. The variable domain in full, with the rest retrieved from reference TRBV28 and TRBJ2-5, is DVKVTQSSRYLVKRTGEKVFLECVQDMDHENMFWYRQDPGLGLRLIYFSYDVKMKEKGDIPEGYSVSREKKERFSLILESASTNQTSMYLCASSSLQETQYFGPGTRLLVL.

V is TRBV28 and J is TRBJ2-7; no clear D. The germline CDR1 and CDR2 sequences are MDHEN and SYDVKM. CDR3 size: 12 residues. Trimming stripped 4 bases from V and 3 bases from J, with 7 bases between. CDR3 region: CASSSVGYEQYF. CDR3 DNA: TGTGCCAGCAGTTCGGTCGGCTACGAGCAGTACTTC.

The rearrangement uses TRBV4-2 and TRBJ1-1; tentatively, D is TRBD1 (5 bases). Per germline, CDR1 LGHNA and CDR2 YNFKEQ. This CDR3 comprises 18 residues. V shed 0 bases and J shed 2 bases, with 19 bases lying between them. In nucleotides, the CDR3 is TGTGCCAGCAGCCAAGAACCCCTCCGGGGGAGATTAAACACTGAAGCTTTCTTT. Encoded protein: CASSQEPLRGRLNTEAFF.

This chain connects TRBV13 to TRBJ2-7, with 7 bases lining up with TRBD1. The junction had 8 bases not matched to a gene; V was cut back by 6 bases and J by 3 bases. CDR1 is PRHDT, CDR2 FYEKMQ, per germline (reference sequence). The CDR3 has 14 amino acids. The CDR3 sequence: CASSWTGDLYEQYF. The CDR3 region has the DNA TGTGCCAGCAGTTGGACAGGAGATCTCTACGAGCAGTACTTC.

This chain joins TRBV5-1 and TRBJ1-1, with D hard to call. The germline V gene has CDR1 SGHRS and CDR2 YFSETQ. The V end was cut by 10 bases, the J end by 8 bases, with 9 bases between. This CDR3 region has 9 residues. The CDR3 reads CAGGREAFF. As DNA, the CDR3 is TGCGCCGGAGGACGGGAAGCTTTCTTT.

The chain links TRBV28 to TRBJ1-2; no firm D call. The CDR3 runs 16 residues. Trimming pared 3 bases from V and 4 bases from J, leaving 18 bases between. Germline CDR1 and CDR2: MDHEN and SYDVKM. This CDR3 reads CASSLTPDTPVYGYTF. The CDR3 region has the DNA TGTGCCAGCAGTTTGACACCCGATACCCCAGTCTATGGCTACACCTTC.

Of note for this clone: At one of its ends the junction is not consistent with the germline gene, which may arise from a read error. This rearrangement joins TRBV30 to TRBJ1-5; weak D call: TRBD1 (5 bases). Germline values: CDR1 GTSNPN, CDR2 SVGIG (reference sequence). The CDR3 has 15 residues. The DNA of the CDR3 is TGTGCCGGGAGTCCCCGGGTCCAGGGAGGTCAGCCCCAGCATTTT. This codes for CAGSPRVQGGQPQHF.

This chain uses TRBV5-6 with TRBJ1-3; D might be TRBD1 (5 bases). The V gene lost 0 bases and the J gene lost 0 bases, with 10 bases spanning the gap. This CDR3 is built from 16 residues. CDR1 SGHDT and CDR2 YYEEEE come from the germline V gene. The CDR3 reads CASSLVGAHSGNTIYF. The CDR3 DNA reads TGTGCCAGCAGCTTGGTTGGGGCACACTCTGGAAACACCATATATTTT.

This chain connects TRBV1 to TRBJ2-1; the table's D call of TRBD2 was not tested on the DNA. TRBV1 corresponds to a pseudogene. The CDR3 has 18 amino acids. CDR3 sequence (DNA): TGCACCAGCAGCCAATCACTAGCGGGAGACCCCGACTACAATGAGCAGTTCTTC. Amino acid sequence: CTSSQSLAGDPDYNEQFF.

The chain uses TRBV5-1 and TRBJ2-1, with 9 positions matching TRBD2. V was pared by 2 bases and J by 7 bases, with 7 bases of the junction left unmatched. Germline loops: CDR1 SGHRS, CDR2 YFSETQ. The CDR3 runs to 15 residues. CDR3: CASSFSGRGENEQFF. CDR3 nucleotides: TGCGCCAGCAGCTTTAGCGGGAGAGGGGAAAATGAGCAGTTCTTC.

Here the CDR3 reads CASSLGSGTGAETQYF. In DNA, the CDR3 is TGCGCCAGCAGCTTGGGTTCCGGGACAGGGGCTGAGACCCAGTACTTC. This chain uses TRBV5-1 with TRBJ2-5; 10 bases are shared with TRBD1. This CDR3 region has 16 residues. V shed 0 bases, J shed 5 bases, and the junction held 7 bases outside the gene matches. Germline CDR1 and CDR2: SGHRS and YFSETQ.

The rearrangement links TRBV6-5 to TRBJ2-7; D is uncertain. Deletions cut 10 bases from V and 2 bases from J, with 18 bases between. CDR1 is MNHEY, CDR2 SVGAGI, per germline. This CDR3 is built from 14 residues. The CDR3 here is CATQPGISAYEQYF. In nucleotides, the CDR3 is TGTGCCACCCAACCAGGAATCAGTGCCTACGAGCAGTACTTC.

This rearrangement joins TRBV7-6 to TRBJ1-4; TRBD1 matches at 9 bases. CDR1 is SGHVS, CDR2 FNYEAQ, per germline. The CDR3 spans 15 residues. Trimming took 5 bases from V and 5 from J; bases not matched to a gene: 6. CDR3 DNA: TGTGCCAGCAGCCAGCCCGGACAGGGGAATGAAAAACTGTTTTTT. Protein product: CASSQPGQGNEKLFF. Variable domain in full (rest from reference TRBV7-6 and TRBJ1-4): GAGVSQSPRYKVTKRGQDVALRCDPISGHVSLYWYRQALGQGPEFLTYFNYEAQQDKSGLPNDRFSAERPEGSISTLTIQRTEQRDSAMYRCASSQPGQGNEKLFFGSGTQLSVL.

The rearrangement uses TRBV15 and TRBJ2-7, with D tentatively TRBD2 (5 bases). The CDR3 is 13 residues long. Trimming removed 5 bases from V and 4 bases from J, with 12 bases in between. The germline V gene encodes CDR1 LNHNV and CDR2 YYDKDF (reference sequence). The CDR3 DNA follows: TGTGCCACCAGCGCCCTCTCGGGATACGAGCAGTACTTC. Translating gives CATSALSGYEQYF.

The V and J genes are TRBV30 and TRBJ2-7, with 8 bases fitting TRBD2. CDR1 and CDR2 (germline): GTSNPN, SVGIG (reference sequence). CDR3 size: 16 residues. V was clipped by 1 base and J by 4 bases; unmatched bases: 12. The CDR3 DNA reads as TGTGCCTGGAGTGCCTTGGGACTAGAGGGGGGATACGAGCAGTACTTC. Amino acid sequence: CAWSALGLEGGYEQYF.

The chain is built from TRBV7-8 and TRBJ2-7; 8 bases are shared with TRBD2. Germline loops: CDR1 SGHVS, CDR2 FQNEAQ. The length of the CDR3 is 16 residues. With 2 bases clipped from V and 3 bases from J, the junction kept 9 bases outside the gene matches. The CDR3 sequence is CASSLRELAEHYEQYF. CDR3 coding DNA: TGTGCCAGCAGCTTAAGAGAACTAGCGGAGCACTACGAGCAGTACTTC.

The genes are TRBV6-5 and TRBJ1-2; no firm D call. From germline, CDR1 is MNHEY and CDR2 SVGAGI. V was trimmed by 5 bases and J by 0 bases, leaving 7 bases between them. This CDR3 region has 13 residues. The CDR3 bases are TGTGCCAGCAGTAACATCGCTAACTATGGCTACACCTTC. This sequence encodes CASSNIANYGYTF.

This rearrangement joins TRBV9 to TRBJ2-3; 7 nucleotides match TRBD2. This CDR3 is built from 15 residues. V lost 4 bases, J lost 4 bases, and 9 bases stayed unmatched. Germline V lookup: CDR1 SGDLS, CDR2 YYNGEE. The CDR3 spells CASSPGGREADTQYF. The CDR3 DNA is TGTGCCAGCAGCCCGGGAGGCAGGGAGGCAGATACGCAGTATTTT.

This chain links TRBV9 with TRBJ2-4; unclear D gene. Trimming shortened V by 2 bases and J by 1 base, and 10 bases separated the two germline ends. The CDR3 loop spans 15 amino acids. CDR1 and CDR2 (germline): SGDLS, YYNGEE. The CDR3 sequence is CASSVSGVAKNIQYF. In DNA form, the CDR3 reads TGTGCCAGCAGCGTCTCAGGCGTTGCCAAAAACATTCAGTACTTC.